This is a list of T cell receptor beta chains from one sample in a study of tumor-infiltrating lymphocytes in primary liver carcinoma. TCRdb re-analysed the multiplex PCR reads in MiXCR, keeping a single row per CDR3 protein. The data show approximately 210,000 distinct CDR3 sequences, with around 60% seen just once and roughly 6.4% held by the top ten. The sequencing sample was made of peripheral blood. These receptor sequences come from an older woman with primary liver carcinoma and hepatitis B virus infection. Both conserved end residues are part of each CDR3. A D gene is named only where the DNA matches it firmly. Size is omitted from some rows. Given values are once, few, many or a class for expanded clones.

>-|TRBJ2-7|TRBV5-1|TRBD2
CSSSSGTSGSHEQYF
TGCTCCAGCAGCTCCGGGACTAGCGGGAGTCACGAGCAGTACTTC
>-|TRBJ2-1|TRBV11-2|-
CASSLVESLWNEQFF
TGTGCCAGCAGCTTGGTAGAGTCGCTGTGGAATGAGCAGTTCTTC
>many|TRBJ2-2|TRBV11-2|-
CASSFDTIRGRTGELFF
TGTGCCAGCAGCTTTGACACCATAAGGGGCCGCACCGGGGAGCTGTTTTTT
>-|TRBJ2-2|TRBV7-9|-
CASSPNYNTGELFF
TGTGCCAGCAGCCCAAATTACAACACCGGGGAGCTGTTTTTT
>many|TRBJ2-3|TRBV11-2|-
CASSSNGGEYTDTQYF
TGTGCCAGCAGCTCAAACGGAGGGGAATACACAGATACGCAGTATTTT
>-|TRBJ1-2|TRBV11-3|-
CVSSLRGGLRGYTF
TGTGTCAGCAGCTTAAGGGGGGGTTTACGTGGCTACACCTTC
>-|TRBJ2-7|TRBV2|TRBD1
CASTPGQGITGGYEQYF
TGTGCCAGCACTCCGGGACAGGGAATCACTGGAGGCTACGAGCAGTACTTC
>-|TRBJ1-5|TRBV7-8|-
CASSFPGGHPQHF
TGTGCCAGCAGCTTTCCGGGAGGGCATCCCCAGCATTTT
>-|TRBJ2-1|TRBV6-1|TRBD2
CASSAIGTSFAGEQFF
TGTGCCAGCAGTGCCATAGGGACTAGTTTTGCGGGTGAGCAGTTCTTC
>few|TRBJ1-6|TRBV7-9|-
CAGRGGGNSPLHF
TGTGCCGGCCGGGGGGGAGGTAATTCACCCCTCCACTTT